This T cell receptor beta chain was identified during a study of T cells in localized non-small cell lung cancer (dated by TCRdb to between 2020 and 2021). Notes on the research overall: The study analyzed T cell repertoires of around 250 early-stage NSCLC patients, comparing tumors and uninvolved tumor-adjacent lungs. The cohort consisted of roughly 240 treatment-naive NSCLC patients whose localized lung tumors had been resected. The mean age of the NSCLC patients was around 65 years, with 130 or so men and 107 women. What the study reported, not specific to this receptor: Because multi-region tumor sequencing was not done, intratumor heterogeneity could not be ruled out. Of the top 100 tumor clones, a median of approximately 60 were detected in paired uninvolved adjacent lung; about 28 were also among that lung's top 100. Because the study design was exploratory, TCR variables were selected using unadjusted p-values without false-discovery rate correction. Higher blood T cell density associated with longer overall survival, while higher adjacent-lung clonality associated with shorter survival. Uninvolved tumor-adjacent lung showed the highest T cell clonality, higher than tumor, which suggests more focused antigenic responses in the uninvolved tumor-adjacent lung.

At diagnosis, peripheral blood, uninvolved tumor-adjacent lung and tumor were collected and stored as a combination of fresh-frozen and FFPE material. For TCR repertoire profiling, blood samples were analyzed in the form of peripheral blood mononuclear cells. The immunoSEQ Assay was used to sequence TCR beta CDR3 regions from DNA. From the authors' description of their analysis: To compute T cell density, TCR beta template counts were normalized to usable DNA, which was estimated by amplifying housekeeping genes. Using the preseqR package, richness was estimated by extrapolating to 120,000 templates for tissue samples and 400,000 templates for PBMC samples. Clonality was defined by subtracting Pielou's evenness from one. Differential abundance testing on productive amino-acid clonotypes, with a minimum total count of 5 and an alpha of 0.1, was used to identify tissue-enriched TCRs. Repertoire overlap between compartments was quantified with the Jaccard Index and Morisita Overlap Index. GLIPH clustered TCR beta CDR3s with public tetramer-defined viral CDR3s; viral motifs required at least three viral sequences plus V-gene enrichment. As stored in TCRdb, this immuneACCESS dataset retains in-frame rearrangements with V and J assigned. A fraction of the clones does not appear; measured against another copy, unresolved V genes explain less than half of the discrepancy, and the remainder lacks a known reason. The V and J calls and the clone size are those of that table, but D and trimming were determined from the DNA. Here the sample has around 55,000 clones; more than 85% occur a single time. Of the sample, roughly 16% is held by the ten largest clones.

The CDR3 has 15 amino acids, counting the end cysteine and phenylalanine. Kept here is only the CDR3 DNA, which spans 45 bases and is read in frame from base 1. V and J are truncated by 7 bases and 0 bases respectively, leaving an intervening sequence of 12 bases. According to the germline V gene (reference sequence), CDR1 reads LNHDA and CDR2 reads SQIVND. Turning to this clone: The antigen it recognizes is unknown. No quality values exist for individual bases; no much larger clone is one base distant.

Recombination joined TRBV19 with TRBJ1-4, with the identity of the D gene unclear. The material was PBMCs, obtained before any cancer treatment. The clonotype was recovered from a female donor with stage II lung adenocarcinoma. The sequenced DNA is TGTGCCAGTAAGGGTCAGCTTGCAACTAATGAAAAACTGTTTTTT. Its coded protein is CASKGQLATNEKLFF.